These 27 T cell receptor beta chains originate from one sample sequenced in a study of spatial heterogeneity in lung cancer (dated by TCRdb to the late 2010s). The method was 5' RACE. TCRdb lists the instrument as NextSeq 500. The raw public data were reprocessed by TCRdb itself: fastp quality trimming at Q25, MiXCR clonotype calling, in-frame beta chains only. Entries that share a CDR3 protein sequence are merged under the most common genes and DNA. A total of about 50,000 distinct CDR3 sequences appear in this sample, 6.5% to 8% of them only once. The ten largest clonotypes hold around an eighth of the sample. Taken with the paper, the label for time point translates to: sample taken at primary tumor resection. Without any cell sorting, TCR sequencing was performed on whole RNA extracted either from tumor and nontumor lung tissue or from cryopreserved PBMC samples. The sequencing used PBMCs, collected at surgery. All receptors come from a female donor with early-stage non-small cell lung cancer.

This clonotype has just a few counts. The chain is built from TRBV4-2 and TRBJ1-1; D may be TRBD1 (5 bases). This CDR3 has 17 amino acids. Per germline, CDR1 LGHNA and CDR2 YNFKEQ. The ends were cut back, 0 bases at V and 1 base at J, with 15 bases in the middle. The CDR3 DNA is TGTGCCAGCAGCCAAGATCTCTGGGATGACAGGAACACTGAAGCTTTCTTT. It yields the protein CASSQDLWDDRNTEAFF.

This chain joins TRBV6-2 or TRBV6-3 and TRBJ1-5; 10 bases map to TRBD1. V gave up 6 bases and J gave up 2 bases; unmatched junction bases: 13. CDR3 length: 18 amino acids. Germline CDR1 reads MNHEY; CDR2 reads SVGEGT. This chain's CDR3 is CASSRPGTGVERNQPQHF. The CDR3 nucleotides are TGTGCCAGCAGCCGTCCCGGGACAGGGGTCGAGCGCAATCAGCCCCAGCATTTT.

The chain employs TRBV7-2 and TRBJ2-7, with a possible D match to TRBD1 (6 bases). This CDR3 contains 16 residues. Trimming took off 2 bases at V and 0 bases at J, with 14 bases between the two ends. Looked up from germline, CDR1 is SGHTA and CDR2 is FQGNSA. The CDR3 nucleotides read TGTGCCAGCAGCTTAAGTTCAGGGGCGTCCTCCTACGAGCAGTACTTC. It yields the protein CASSLSSGASSYEQYF.

In its sample, this clonotype was seen many times. This chain joins TRBV28 and TRBJ2-7; D perhaps matches TRBD1 (6 bases). CDR3 size: 15 residues. Trimming pared 4 bases from V and 4 bases from J, leaving 17 bases between. The germline V gene encodes CDR1 MDHEN and CDR2 SYDVKM. Here the CDR3 reads CASSSNRDAGYEQYF. The CDR3 bases are TGTGCCAGCAGTTCGAACAGGGATGCCGGATACGAGCAGTACTTC. Supplemented by reference TRBV28 and TRBJ2-7, the full variable domain reads DVKVTQSSRYLVKRTGEKVFLECVQDMDHENMFWYRQDPGLGLRLIYFSYDVKMKEKGDIPEGYSVSREKKERFSLILESASTNQTSMYLCASSSNRDAGYEQYFGPGTRLTVT.

In this sample, this clonotype turned up a few times. The V call is TRBV7-2, the J call TRBJ1-2, with 7 positions matching TRBD1. The CDR3 sequence is 15 residues long. Germline V gene sequence: CDR1 SGHTA, CDR2 FQGNSA. J lost 4 bases, V lost 1 base, and 6 bases had no gene match. CDR3 DNA sequence: TGTGCCAGCAGCTTAGAAGACAGGGTATTCTATGGCTACACCTTC. Translating gives CASSLEDRVFYGYTF.

This clonotype was recorded many times. The rearrangement joins TRBV6-6 to TRBJ1-5; D remains unclear. This CDR3 is 14 amino acids long. The V gene lost 4 bases and the J gene lost 0 bases, with 7 bases spanning the gap. Germline-derived CDR1 and CDR2 are MNHNY and SVGAGI (reference sequence). The CDR3 DNA follows: TGTGCCAGCAGTTGGGTAAATAGCAATCAGCCCCAGCATTTT. Amino acid sequence: CASSWVNSNQPQHF.

This clonotype was counted a few times. The chain carries TRBV2 and TRBJ2-5; D is perhaps TRBD1 (6 bases). V gave up 2 bases and J gave up 4 bases, with 11 bases separating them. The CDR3 is 14 amino acids. Germline V gene lookup returns CDR1 SNHLY and CDR2 FYNNEI. The CDR3 nucleotides are TGTGCCAGCAGTGAACTACAGGGACGAGAGACCCAGTACTTC. Its translation is CASSELQGRETQYF.

This clonotype came up a few times. The V gene is TRBV20-1, the J gene TRBJ2-5, with TRBD2 matching 15 bases. CDR3 length: 16 amino acids. Germline V gene data show CDR1 as DFQATT and CDR2 as SNEGSKA (reference sequence). J was trimmed by 2 bases and V by 6 bases; bases with no gene match: 7. CDR3 sequence reads: CSAAGTSGGPQETQYF. The CDR3 DNA is TGCAGTGCAGCCGGGACTAGCGGGGGGCCGCAAGAGACCCAGTACTTC.

Regarding this clonotype: One base away lies a much larger clone, so this may be a sequencing read error. This sequence joins TRBV18 and TRBJ2-6; D possibly corresponds to TRBD1 (6 bases). The germline V gene has CDR1 KGHSH and CDR2 LQKENI. V was trimmed by 3 bases and J by 2 bases, leaving 8 bases between them. The CDR3 has 15 amino acids. Here the CDR3 reads CASSPQGTGANVLTF. The CDR3, as DNA: TGTGCCAGCTCACCGCAGGGGACTGGGGCCAACGTCCTGACTTTC.

This clonotype was counted at least ten times. The V and J genes are TRBV7-9 and TRBJ1-6; the D gene is possibly TRBD1 (6 bases). Trimming removed 5 bases from V and 12 bases from J, with 14 bases in between. The CDR3 runs 13 residues. The germline V gene has CDR1 SEHNR and CDR2 FQNEAQ (reference sequence). The CDR3, as DNA: TGTGCCAGCAGCAAGGAACAGGGAGGACCCCTCCACTTT. It translates to CASSKEQGGPLHF.

J is TRBJ2-5 and V is TRBV20-1, with a weak D call TRBD2 (6 bases). Trimming removed 5 bases from V and 3 bases from J, with 10 bases in between. This CDR3 spans 12 amino acids. The germline V gene has CDR1 DFQATT and CDR2 SNEGSKA (reference sequence). In nucleotides, the CDR3 is TGCAGTGCTGCGGGGCCAGAAGAGACCCAGTACTTC. Protein sequence: CSAAGPEETQYF.

The chain has TRBV18 and TRBJ1-1; the D gene is possibly TRBD1 (5 bases). The CDR3 is 15 amino acids. Germline lookup yields CDR1 KGHSH and CDR2 LQKENI. Trimming cost V 6 bases and J 0 bases, with 14 bases left between them. The CDR3 bases are TGTGCCAGCTCCCCAAGGGGATTCTTGAACACTGAAGCTTTCTTT. Its translation is CASSPRGFLNTEAFF.

This clonotype has just a few counts. The rearrangement links TRBV5-4 to TRBJ1-2; weak D call: TRBD1 (5 bases). The CDR3 runs to 13 residues. Trimming left V 2 bases short and J 8 bases short, with 13 bases between. Germline CDR1 reads SGHNT; CDR2 reads YYREEE (reference sequence). The CDR3 sequence is CASSFLGGEGYTF. The CDR3, as DNA: TGTGCCAGCAGCTTTTTGGGGGGGGAAGGCTACACCTTC.

The table lists this clonotype with a few counts. The V and J genes are TRBV2 and TRBJ2-3; TRBD2 matches at 9 bases. Germline values: CDR1 SNHLY, CDR2 FYNNEI. This CDR3 has 16 residues. J was trimmed by 4 bases and V by 4 bases; bases with no gene match: 9. CDR3 sequence reads: CASSVRRGGGADTQYF. Here the CDR3 DNA reads TGTGCCAGCAGTGTCAGGCGGGGGGGTGGAGCAGATACGCAGTATTTT.

The chain has TRBV4-1 and TRBJ1-1; D unclear. This CDR3 is built from 14 residues. With 0 bases removed from V and 5 bases from J, the gap between germline ends came to 10 bases. Germline V CDR1 and CDR2: MGHRA, YSYEKL. This CDR3 is CASSQDESRTEAFF. Here the CDR3 DNA reads TGCGCCAGCAGCCAAGATGAATCCCGGACTGAAGCTTTCTTT.

This rearrangement joins TRBV30 to TRBJ2-7, with TRBD1 as a possible D gene (7 bases). Per the germline V gene, CDR1 is GTSNPN and CDR2 is SVGIG (reference sequence). V was pared by 4 bases and J by 2 bases, with 24 bases between. The CDR3 totals 17 residues. CDR3 in amino acids: CAWKGPRGQGDPYEQYF. CDR3 sequence (DNA): TGTGCCTGGAAAGGCCCCCGGGGGCAGGGGGACCCCTACGAGCAGTACTTC.

This clonotype was seen a handful of times. The rearrangement uses TRBV5-1 and TRBJ2-5; D unresolved. CDR3 size: 14 residues. V shed 1 base and J shed 1 base, with 8 bases lying between them. Germline CDR1 and CDR2: SGHRS and YFSETQ. The CDR3 sequence is CASSLFYPQETQYF. CDR3 DNA sequence: TGCGCCAGCAGCTTGTTCTATCCCCAAGAGACCCAGTACTTC.

This clonotype was picked up many times. The gene calls are TRBV27 and TRBJ1-1; TRBD1 might be the D (6 bases). This CDR3 contains 12 residues. The germline V and J ends were trimmed by 6 bases and 10 bases, with 15 bases remaining between them. Germline assignment: CDR1 MNHEY and CDR2 SMNVEV (reference sequence). The CDR3 here is CASSSGAGSAFF. The CDR3 DNA sequence: TGTGCCAGCAGCTCAGGGGCAGGATCAGCTTTCTTT.

The CDR3 region has the DNA TGTGCCAGCTCACCCAGGACAGGGAACAATGAGCAGTTCTTC. Its translation is CASSPRTGNNEQFF. The chain links TRBV18 to TRBJ2-1; 8 bases line up with TRBD1. Per the germline V gene, CDR1 is KGHSH and CDR2 is LQKENI. V shed 3 bases and J 5 bases; nucleotides not matched to a gene: 3. This CDR3 region has 14 residues.

To note about this clonotype: A much more abundant neighbour one base away suggests this may be a read error. The rearrangement joins TRBV19 to TRBJ2-7, with 11 bases fitting TRBD1. Germline CDR1 and CDR2: LNHDA and SQIVND (reference sequence). This CDR3 spans 14 amino acids. V lost 8 bases to trimming and J lost 3 bases; unmatched junction nucleotides: 6. CDR3 nucleotides: TGTGCCAGTGGTCCAGGGACAGGGGGCTACGAGCAGTACTTC. This gives the protein CASGPGTGGYEQYF.

The rearrangement links TRBV6-6 to TRBJ1-5; D is unclear. The germline gives CDR1 MNHNY, CDR2 SVGAGI (reference sequence). V dropped 6 bases and J dropped 0 bases, with 9 bases sitting between them. The CDR3 spans 14 residues. The CDR3 loop is CASSPTNSNQPQHF. The DNA for the CDR3 is TGTGCCAGCAGCCCGACCAATAGCAATCAGCCCCAGCATTTT.

This clonotype showed up many times. V gene TRBV6-2 or TRBV6-3 combines with J gene TRBJ2-1; no definite D call. CDR3 length: 15 amino acids. Between the trimmed V and J ends, which lost 1 base and 0 bases, there was a span of 7 bases. The germline CDR1 and CDR2 sequences are MNHEY and SVGEGT. CDR3 sequence (DNA): TGTGCCAGCAGTTACTTTAGTAGCTCCTACAATGAGCAGTTCTTC. It translates to CASSYFSSSYNEQFF.

This clonotype was detected only a few times. The chain combines TRBV7-2 with TRBJ2-3; 8 positions agree with TRBD1. This CDR3 is 20 amino acids long. The V gene end was trimmed by 0 bases and the J gene end by 1 base; junction bases not matched to a gene: 15. Germline loops: CDR1 SGHTA, CDR2 FQGNSA. CDR3 sequence reads: CASSLAQGASPRRGTDTQYF. For the CDR3, the DNA is TGTGCCAGCAGCTTAGCGCAGGGGGCGTCACCAAGGCGCGGCACAGATACGCAGTATTTT.

This clonotype showed up just a few times. The chain couples TRBV6-2 or TRBV6-3 to TRBJ2-2; D is possibly TRBD1 (6 bases). Germline CDR1 and CDR2: MNHEY and SVGEGT. CDR3 length: 12 residues. The V gene lost 6 bases and the J gene lost 4 bases, with 6 bases spanning the gap. The CDR3 DNA reads TGTGCCAGCAGCAGGGGCACCGGGGAGCTGTTTTTT. Translating it yields CASSRGTGELFF.

This clonotype was observed at least ten times. The chain couples TRBV7-9 to TRBJ2-7; D is possibly TRBD1 (6 bases). Trimming stripped 2 bases from V and 5 bases from J, with 19 bases between. The CDR3 runs to 16 residues. CDR1 and CDR2 from the germline V gene are SEHNR and FQNEAQ (reference sequence). CDR3 in amino acids: CASSLISGRGMDEQYF. CDR3 coding DNA: TGTGCCAGCAGCTTAATCTCAGGCAGGGGAATGGACGAGCAGTACTTC.

The table lists this clonotype with a few counts. The gene calls are TRBV5-4 and TRBJ2-1, with 7 bases that match TRBD2. After removal of 3 bases from V and 4 bases from J, the junction contained 10 bases not matched to a gene. Germline-derived CDR1 and CDR2 are SGHNT and YYREEE (reference sequence). CDR3 size: 16 residues. CDR3 region: CASSSLVASGYNEQFF. The CDR3 DNA sequence: TGTGCCAGCAGCTCCCTAGTGGCTAGCGGATACAATGAGCAGTTCTTC.

This clonotype was seen many times. This rearrangement joins TRBV7-9 to TRBJ2-7, with TRBD1 identical over 7 bases. CDR3 length: 14 amino acids. The V and J ends lost 4 bases and 3 bases, in that order; junction bases with no gene match: 6. Germline loops: CDR1 SEHNR, CDR2 FQNEAQ (reference sequence). CDR3 in DNA: TGTGCCAGCAGCTCCCGGGACAGAGTCTACGAGCAGTACTTC. Translating gives CASSSRDRVYEQYF.